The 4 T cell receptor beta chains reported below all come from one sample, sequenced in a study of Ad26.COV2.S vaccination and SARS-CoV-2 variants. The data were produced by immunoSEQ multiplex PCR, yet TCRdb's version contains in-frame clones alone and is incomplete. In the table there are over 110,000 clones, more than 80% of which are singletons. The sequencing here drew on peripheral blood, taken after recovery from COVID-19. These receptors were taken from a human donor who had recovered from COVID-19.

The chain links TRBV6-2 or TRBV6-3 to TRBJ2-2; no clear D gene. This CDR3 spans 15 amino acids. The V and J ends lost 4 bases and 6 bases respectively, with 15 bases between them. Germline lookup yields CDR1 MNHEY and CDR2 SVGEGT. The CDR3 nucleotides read TGTGCCAGCAGTTCCGATGAATGGGTCCCCGGGGAGCTGTTTTTT. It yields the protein CASSSDEWVPGELFF.

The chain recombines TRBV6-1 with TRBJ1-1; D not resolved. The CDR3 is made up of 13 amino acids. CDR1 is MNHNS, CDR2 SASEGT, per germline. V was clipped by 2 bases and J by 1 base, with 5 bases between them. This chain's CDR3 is CASSESPNTEAFF. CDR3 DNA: TGTGCCAGCAGTGAAAGTCCGAACACTGAAGCTTTCTTT.

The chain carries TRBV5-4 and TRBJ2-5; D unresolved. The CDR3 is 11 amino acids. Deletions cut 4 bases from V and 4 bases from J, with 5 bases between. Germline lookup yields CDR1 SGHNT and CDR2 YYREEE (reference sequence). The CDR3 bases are TGTGCCAGCAGCGGTGGAGAGACCCAGTACTTC. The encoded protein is CASSGGETQYF.

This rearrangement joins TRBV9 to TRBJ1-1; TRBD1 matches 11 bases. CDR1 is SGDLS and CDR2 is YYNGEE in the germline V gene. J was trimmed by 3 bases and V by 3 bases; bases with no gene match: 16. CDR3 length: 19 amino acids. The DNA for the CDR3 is TGTGCCAGCAGCGCTATCTCCGGGACAGGGGGGACCGTTGACACTGAAGCTTTCTTT. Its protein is CASSAISGTGGTVDTEAFF. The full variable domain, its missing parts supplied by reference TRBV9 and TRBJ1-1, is DSGVTQTPKHLITATGQRVTLRCSPRSGDLSVYWYQQSLDQGLQFLIQYYNGEERAKGNILERFSAQQFPDLHSELNLSSLELGDSALYFCASSAISGTGGTVDTEAFFGQGTRLTVV.